This T cell receptor beta chain came from a study of regulatory T cells in long-lasting Graves disease. Study-wide context: Over 5 years on antithyroid drugs plus positive TSH receptor antibodies marked Graves' disease as persistent. Findings and caveats of the study: With persistent disease, TRBV28, TRBJ1-2 and TRBJ2-5 were the favored segments.

Through Arm-PCR of CDR3 regions and iRepertoire HTBI primers, TCR beta libraries were built. Using its own MiXCR run on the multiplex PCR reads, TCRdb lists one record per CDR3 protein. The repertoire holds 400,000 to 450,000 distinct CDR3 sequences, with about a quarter as singletons. This clonotype was detected a few times. Its antigen is unknown. This CDR3 has 17 residues. CDR1 and CDR2 (germline): ENHRY, SYGVKD. V dropped 7 bases and J dropped 4 bases, with 22 bases sitting between them. This sample's time point: persistent/refractory GD, antithyroid drugs over 5 years with positive TRAb. Preparation of the TCR library used RNA extracted from PBMCs. Roughly 9 milliliters of peripheral blood were taken and placed in EDTA tubes.

The chain uses TRBV10-3 and TRBJ2-2; maybe TRBD1 (5 bases). The starting material was peripheral blood mononuclear cells (PBMCs), obtained when the disease was refractory, from a patient treated with antithyroid drugs. This TCR was recovered from a female donor with Graves disease. The DNA for the CDR3 is TGTGCCATCACTGCGGCAGGGCAGGTTTCCGGCACCGGGGAGCTGTTTTTT. It is translated as CAITAAGQVSGTGELFF.